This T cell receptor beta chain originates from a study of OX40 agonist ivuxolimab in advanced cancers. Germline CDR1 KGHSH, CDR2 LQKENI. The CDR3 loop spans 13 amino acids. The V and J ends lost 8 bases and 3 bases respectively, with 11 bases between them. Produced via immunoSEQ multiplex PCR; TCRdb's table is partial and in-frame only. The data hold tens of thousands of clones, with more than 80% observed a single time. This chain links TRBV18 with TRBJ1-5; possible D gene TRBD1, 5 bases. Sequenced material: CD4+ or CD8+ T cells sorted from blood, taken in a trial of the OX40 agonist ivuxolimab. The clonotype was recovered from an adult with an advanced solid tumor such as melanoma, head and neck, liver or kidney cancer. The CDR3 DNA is TGTGCCAGCGCAACAGGACACAATCAGCCCCAGCATTTT. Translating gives CASATGHNQPQHF.